This paragraph covers one T cell receptor (beta chain) sequence. The target antigen is unknown. This sample was included in a study of OX40 agonist ivuxolimab in advanced cancers. Overall study context: Patients in the trial were receiving intravenous ivuxolimab every 2 weeks, at doses of 0.01 to 10 mg/kg.

Germline values: CDR1 MDHEN, CDR2 SYDVKM. The CDR3 covers 16 residues. Study-level findings and limits: Mean expanded clone counts were higher in CD8+ than CD4+ T cells. Both blood CD4+ and CD8+ T cells showed clonal growth by week 6 at 0.1 to 3.0 mg/kg.

This table comes from immunoSEQ multiplex PCR, and its TCRdb copy is limited to in-frame clones, with some not included. The table lists approximately 37,000 clones, around nine tenths of them singletons. Patients were ineligible given autoimmune disease history or systemic immunosuppression. This clonotype originated in an adult with an advanced solid tumor such as melanoma, head and neck, liver or kidney cancer. The chain couples TRBV28 to TRBJ2-5; 11 bases fit TRBD1. The J call may be incorrect, as the DNA end agrees better with TRBJ2-7. Sequencing was performed on CD4+ or CD8+ T cells sorted from blood, taken in a trial of the OX40 agonist ivuxolimab. CDR3 in amino acids: CASRTQGQGVGGEQYF. CDR3 coding DNA: TGTGCCAGCAGAACTCAGGGACAGGGGGTGGGAGGCGAGCAGTACTTC.